This TCR beta chain was captured by sequencing in a study of cytomegalovirus exposure and HLA in healthy donors. A multiplex PCR was run with 60 Vbeta primers and 13 Jbeta primers. The repertoire was sequenced with immunoSEQ multiplex PCR; TCRdb's copy has only in-frame clones and lacks some. The table lists about 200,000 clones, over 70% of them singletons, with 0.71% in the top ten. Study-wide points: Specificity of a few CMV-associated chains for CMV antigens was verified in vitro.

As regards this clone: The target antigen is unknown.

The CDR3 extends over 15 amino acids. V gave up 7 bases and J gave up 0 bases, with 16 bases separating them. Germline V gene sequence: CDR1 MNHEY, CDR2 SMNVEV (reference sequence). V is TRBV27 and J is TRBJ2-7; D is possibly TRBD2 (6 bases). The clonotype originates from a boy aged 2 to 10 in good health and CMV-seronegative. Specimen: PBMCs. The CDR3 DNA follows: TGTGCCAGCACTCCTCACATCGGGAGCTCCTACGAGCAGTACTTC. Translation: CASTPHIGSSYEQYF.